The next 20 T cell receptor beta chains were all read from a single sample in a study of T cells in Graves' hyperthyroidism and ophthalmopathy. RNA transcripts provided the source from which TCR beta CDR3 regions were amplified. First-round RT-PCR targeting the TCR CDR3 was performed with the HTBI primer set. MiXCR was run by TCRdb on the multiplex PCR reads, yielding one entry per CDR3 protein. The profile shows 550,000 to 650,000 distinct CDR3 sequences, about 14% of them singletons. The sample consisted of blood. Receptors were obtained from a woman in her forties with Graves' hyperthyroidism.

As DNA, the CDR3 is TGTGCCAGCAGCGGACCCTTGTACAATGAGCAGTTCTTC. As protein: CASSGPLYNEQFF. V and J are TRBV4-2 and TRBJ2-1, with D uncertain. The CDR3 is 13 residues long. Per the germline V gene, CDR1 is LGHNA and CDR2 is YNFKEQ. Trimming took 5 bases from V and 4 from J, leaving 9 bases between them.

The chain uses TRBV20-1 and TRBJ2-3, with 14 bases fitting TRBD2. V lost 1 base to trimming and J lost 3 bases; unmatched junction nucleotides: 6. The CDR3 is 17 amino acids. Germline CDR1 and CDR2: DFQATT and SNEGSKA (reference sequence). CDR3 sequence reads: CSARVIRTSGRTDTQYF. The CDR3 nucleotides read TGCAGTGCTAGAGTAATCCGGACTAGCGGGAGGACAGATACGCAGTATTTT.

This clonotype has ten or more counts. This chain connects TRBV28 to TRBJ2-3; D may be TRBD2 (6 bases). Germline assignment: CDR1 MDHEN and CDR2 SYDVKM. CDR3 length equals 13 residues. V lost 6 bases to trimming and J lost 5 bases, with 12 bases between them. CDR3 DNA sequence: TGTGCCAGCAGCGGAGGGCGAGAAGATACGCAGTATTTT. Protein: CASSGGREDTQYF. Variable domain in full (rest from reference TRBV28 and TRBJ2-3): DVKVTQSSRYLVKRTGEKVFLECVQDMDHENMFWYRQDPGLGLRLIYFSYDVKMKEKGDIPEGYSVSREKKERFSLILESASTNQTSMYLCASSGGREDTQYFGPGTRLTVL.

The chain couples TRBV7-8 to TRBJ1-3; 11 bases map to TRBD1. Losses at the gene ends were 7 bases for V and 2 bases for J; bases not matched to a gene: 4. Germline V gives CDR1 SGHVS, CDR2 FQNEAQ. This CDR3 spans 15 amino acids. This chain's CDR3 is CASTGQGAPGNTIYF. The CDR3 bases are TGTGCCAGCACCGGACAGGGGGCGCCTGGAAACACCATATATTTT.

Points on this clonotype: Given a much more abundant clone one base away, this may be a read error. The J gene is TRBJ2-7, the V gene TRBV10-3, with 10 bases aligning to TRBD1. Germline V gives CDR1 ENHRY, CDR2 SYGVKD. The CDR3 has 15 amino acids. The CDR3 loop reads CAISETGTGAYEQHF. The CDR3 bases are TGTGCCATCAGTGAGACCGGGACAGGGGCCTACGAGCAGCACTTC.

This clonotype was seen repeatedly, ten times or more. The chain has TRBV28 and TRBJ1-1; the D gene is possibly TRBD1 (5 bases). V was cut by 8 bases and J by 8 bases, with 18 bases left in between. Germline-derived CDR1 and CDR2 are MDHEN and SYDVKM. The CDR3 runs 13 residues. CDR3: CASGAEGISEAFF. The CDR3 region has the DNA TGTGCCAGCGGGGCGGAGGGCATCTCCGAAGCTTTCTTT.

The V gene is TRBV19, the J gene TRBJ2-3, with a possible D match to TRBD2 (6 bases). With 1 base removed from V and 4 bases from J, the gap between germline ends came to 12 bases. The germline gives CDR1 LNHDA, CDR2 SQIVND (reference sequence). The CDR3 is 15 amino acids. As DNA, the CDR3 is TGTGCCAGTAGTATAGGCTGGCGGGGATCAGATACGCAGTATTTT. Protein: CASSIGWRGSDTQYF.

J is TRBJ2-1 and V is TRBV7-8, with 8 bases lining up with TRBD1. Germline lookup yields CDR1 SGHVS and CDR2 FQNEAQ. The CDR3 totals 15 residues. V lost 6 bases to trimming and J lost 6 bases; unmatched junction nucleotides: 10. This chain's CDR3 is CASRSQGGEGNEQFF. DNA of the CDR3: TGTGCCAGCAGGTCACAGGGGGGAGAGGGCAATGAGCAGTTCTTC.

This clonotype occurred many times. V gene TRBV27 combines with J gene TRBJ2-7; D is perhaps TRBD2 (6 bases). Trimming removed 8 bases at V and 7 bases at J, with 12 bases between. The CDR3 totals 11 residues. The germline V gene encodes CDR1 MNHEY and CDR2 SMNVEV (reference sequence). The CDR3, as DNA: TGTGCCAGCGGTGTGGGGAGGGAGCAGTACTTC. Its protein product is CASGVGREQYF.

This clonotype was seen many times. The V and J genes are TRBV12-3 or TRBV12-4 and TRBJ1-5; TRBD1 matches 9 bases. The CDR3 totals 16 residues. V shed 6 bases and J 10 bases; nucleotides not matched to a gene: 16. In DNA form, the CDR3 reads TGTGCCAGCAGCGCCGGTGGGGACAGGGCAAGGGGCCCCCAGCATTTT. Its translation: CASSAGGDRARGPQHF.

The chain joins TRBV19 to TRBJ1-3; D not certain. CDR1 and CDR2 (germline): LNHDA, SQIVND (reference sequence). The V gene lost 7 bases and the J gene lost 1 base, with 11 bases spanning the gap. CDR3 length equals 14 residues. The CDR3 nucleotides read TGTGCCAGTATGTCGATTGCGTCTGGAAACACCATATATTTT. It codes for CASMSIASGNTIYF.

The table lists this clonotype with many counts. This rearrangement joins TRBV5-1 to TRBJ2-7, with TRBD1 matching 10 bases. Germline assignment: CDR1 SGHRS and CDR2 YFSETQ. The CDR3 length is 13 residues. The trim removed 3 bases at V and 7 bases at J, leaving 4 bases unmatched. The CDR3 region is CASSWDRGLEQYF. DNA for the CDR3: TGCGCCAGCAGCTGGGACAGGGGACTTGAGCAGTACTTC. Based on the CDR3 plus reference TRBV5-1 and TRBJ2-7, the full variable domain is KAGVTQTPRYLIKTRGQQVTLSCSPISGHRSVSWYQQTPGQGLQFLFEYFSETQRNKGNFPGRFSGRQFSNSRSEMNVSTLELGDSALYLCASSWDRGLEQYFGPGTRLTVT.

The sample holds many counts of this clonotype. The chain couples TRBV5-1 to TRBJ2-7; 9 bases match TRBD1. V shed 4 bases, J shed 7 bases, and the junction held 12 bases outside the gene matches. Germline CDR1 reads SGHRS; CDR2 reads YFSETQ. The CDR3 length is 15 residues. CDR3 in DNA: TGCGCCAGCAGCCGACCGGGACAGGGACCTACGGAGCAGTACTTC. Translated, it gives CASSRPGQGPTEQYF.

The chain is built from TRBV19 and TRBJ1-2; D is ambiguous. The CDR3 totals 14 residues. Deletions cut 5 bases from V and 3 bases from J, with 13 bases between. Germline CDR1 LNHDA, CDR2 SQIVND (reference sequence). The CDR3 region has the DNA TGTGCCAGTAGTGATGATTTTTCAGACTATGGCTACACCTTC. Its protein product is CASSDDFSDYGYTF.

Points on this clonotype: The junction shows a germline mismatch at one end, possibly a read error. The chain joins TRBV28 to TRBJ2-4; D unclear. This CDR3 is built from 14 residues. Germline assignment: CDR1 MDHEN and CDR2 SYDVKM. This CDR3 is CAGSLWVTKNIQYF. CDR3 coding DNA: TGTGCCGGCAGTTTGTGGGTTACCAAAAACATTCAGTACTTC.

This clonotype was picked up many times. CDR3 DNA sequence: TGTGCCAGCAGTTTCCGTCTCTGGGGGGCGGACACTGAAGCTTTCTTT. Encoded protein: CASSFRLWGADTEAFF. The rearrangement links TRBV6-5 to TRBJ1-1, with a possible D match to TRBD1 (6 bases). This CDR3 has 16 amino acids. Germline V gene sequence: CDR1 MNHEY, CDR2 SVGAGI. V was trimmed by 4 bases and J by 3 bases, leaving 18 bases between them.

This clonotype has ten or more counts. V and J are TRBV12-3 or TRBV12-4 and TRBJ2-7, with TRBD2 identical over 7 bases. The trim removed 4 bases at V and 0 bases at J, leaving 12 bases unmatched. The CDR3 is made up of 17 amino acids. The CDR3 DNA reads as TGTGCCAGCAGTTCCCCCGTAGGGGAGGGGAGCTCCTACGAGCAGTACTTC. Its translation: CASSSPVGEGSSYEQYF.

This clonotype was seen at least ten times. The CDR3 is CASSQDRSGYYNEQFF. The DNA for the CDR3 is TGTGCCAGCAGCCAAGATCGGAGCGGCTACTACAATGAGCAGTTCTTC. This chain connects TRBV3-1 to TRBJ2-1, with D perhaps matching TRBD2 (5 bases). The V and J ends lost 0 bases and 3 bases respectively, with 12 bases between them. Germline-derived CDR1 and CDR2 are LGHDT and YNNKEL (reference sequence). The CDR3 spans 16 residues.

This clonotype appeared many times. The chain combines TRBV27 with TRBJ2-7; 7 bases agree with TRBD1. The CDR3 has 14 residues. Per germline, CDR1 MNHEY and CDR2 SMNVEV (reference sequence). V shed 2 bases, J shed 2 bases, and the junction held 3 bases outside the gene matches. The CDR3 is CASSLKGAAYEQYF. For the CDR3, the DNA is TGTGCCAGCAGTTTAAAGGGGGCCGCCTACGAGCAGTACTTC.

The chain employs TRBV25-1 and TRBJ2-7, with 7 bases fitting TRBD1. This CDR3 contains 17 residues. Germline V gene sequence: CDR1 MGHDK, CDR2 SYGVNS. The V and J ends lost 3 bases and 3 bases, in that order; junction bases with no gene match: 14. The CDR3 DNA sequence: TGTGCCAGCAGTGATGGGGAAGGGGGCCGAGGTGGCTACGAGCAGTACTTC. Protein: CASSDGEGGRGGYEQYF.